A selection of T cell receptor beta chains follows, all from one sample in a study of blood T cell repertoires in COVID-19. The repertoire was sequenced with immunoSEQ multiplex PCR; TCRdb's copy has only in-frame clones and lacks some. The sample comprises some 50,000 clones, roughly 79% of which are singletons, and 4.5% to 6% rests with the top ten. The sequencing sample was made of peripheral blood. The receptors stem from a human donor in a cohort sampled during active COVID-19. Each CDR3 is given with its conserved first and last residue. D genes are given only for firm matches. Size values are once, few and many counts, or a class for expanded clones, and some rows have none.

DNA: TGTGCCAGTAGTTCGACAGGCAACAATCAGCCCCAGCATTTT
CDR3: CASSSTGNNQPQHF
size: .
J: TRBJ1-5
D: .
V: TRBV19

DNA: TGTGCCACCATTCCCCCAGACAGGGGGCCTTTTGGGGGAAACACCATATATTTT
CDR3: CATIPPDRGPFGGNTIYF
size: .
J: TRBJ1-3
D: TRBD1
V: TRBV27

DNA: TGTGCCAGCAGTCACCGGACAGGGGTCCAGCCCCAGCATTTT
CDR3: CASSHRTGVQPQHF
size: .
J: TRBJ1-5
D: TRBD1
V: TRBV28

DNA: TGTGCCAGTAGGGAGTCAACTACGCGGCAAGAGACCCAGTACTTC
CDR3: CASRESTTRQETQYF
size: .
J: TRBJ2-5
D: .
V: TRBV19

DNA: TGTGCCAGCAGCGCGGACAGGATTAAGGAAAAACTGTTTTTT
CDR3: CASSADRIKEKLFF
size: .
J: TRBJ1-4
D: TRBD1
V: TRBV2

DNA: TGTGCCAGCTCACCACAGGGGGTCGAGGAGACCCAGTACTTC
CDR3: CASSPQGVEETQYF
size: .
J: TRBJ2-5
D: .
V: TRBV18

DNA: TGTGCCAGCAGCTTTGGAGCCAACTATGGCTACACCTTC
CDR3: CASSFGANYGYTF
size: .
J: TRBJ1-2
D: .
V: TRBV5-4

DNA: TGTGCCAGCACCGGGACATACAATGAGCAGTTCTTC
CDR3: CASTGTYNEQFF
size: .
J: TRBJ2-1
D: .
V: TRBV12-3/TRBV12-4

DNA: TGTGCCAGCAGCTTACTACCATGGGGCCCGATCAACTATGGCTACACCTTC
CDR3: CASSLLPWGPINYGYTF
size: .
J: TRBJ1-2
D: .
V: TRBV7-2

DNA: TGTGCCAGCAGTTACTCCGGGGGAGTCTTCTACGAGCAGTACTTC
CDR3: CASSYSGGVFYEQYF
size: .
J: TRBJ2-7
D: .
V: TRBV6-6

DNA: TGTGCCAGCAGCTTGGGGCTCTCTGGAAACACCATATATTTT
CDR3: CASSLGLSGNTIYF
size: .
J: TRBJ1-3
D: .
V: TRBV5-6

DNA: TGTGCCAGCAGTTTCTTAGATGCTAACTATGGCTACACCTTC
CDR3: CASSFLDANYGYTF
size: once
J: TRBJ1-2
D: .
V: TRBV28

DNA: TGTGCCACCAGTCTAGCGGGAGAAGGCGAGCAGTACTTC
CDR3: CATSLAGEGEQYF
size: once
J: TRBJ2-7
D: TRBD2
V: TRBV24-1

DNA: TGCGCCAGCAGTGAGGTGGGACAGCTAACGGACGATCAGCCCCAGCATTTT
CDR3: CASSEVGQLTDDQPQHF
size: .
J: TRBJ1-5
D: TRBD1
V: TRBV10-2

DNA: TGTGCCAGCAGTTTATCGTTCCCCTATAATGAAAAACTGTTTTTT
CDR3: CASSLSFPYNEKLFF
size: .
J: TRBJ1-4
D: .
V: TRBV27

DNA: TGTGCCAGCAGTGACAAACCACAGGGGGCGCGTCGATATGGCTACACCTTC
CDR3: CASSDKPQGARRYGYTF
size: .
J: TRBJ1-2
D: TRBD1
V: TRBV6-4

DNA: TGCAGCGTTGGGGGACTTCCCGGGCATGCCTACGAGCAGTACTTC
CDR3: CSVGGLPGHAYEQYF
size: .
J: TRBJ2-7
D: .
V: TRBV29-1

DNA: TGTGCCAGTAGTATACGCCAGACTCGGTATGGCTACACCTTC
CDR3: CASSIRQTRYGYTF
size: .
J: TRBJ1-2
D: .
V: TRBV19

DNA: TGTGCCAGCAGCTTATCGGCAGGGGCGGCCACTGAAGCTTTCTTT
CDR3: CASSLSAGAATEAFF
size: few
J: TRBJ1-1
D: .
V: TRBV7-2

DNA: TGTGCCAGCCAAGACAGGGTTAATGAAAAACTGTTTTTT
CDR3: CASQDRVNEKLFF
size: .
J: TRBJ1-4
D: TRBD1
V: TRBV13

DNA: TGTGCCAGCAGCTTAGAATTCTCTGGGCAGGCGGGATATAGCAATCAGCCCCAGCATTTT
CDR3: CASSLEFSGQAGYSNQPQHF
size: few
J: TRBJ1-5
D: .
V: TRBV11-3

DNA: TGCGCCAGCAGCCAAGTGACAGCGAACACTGAAGCTTTCTTT
CDR3: CASSQVTANTEAFF
size: once
J: TRBJ1-1
D: .
V: TRBV4-1

DNA: TGTGCCAGCAGCTCGGGCGGGACAGGGACCTATGGCTACACCTTC
CDR3: CASSSGGTGTYGYTF
size: .
J: TRBJ1-2
D: TRBD1
V: TRBV7-9

DNA: TGTGCCAGCAGCTTGATGAGGAATCCTCAATACAATGAGCAGTTCTTC
CDR3: CASSLMRNPQYNEQFF
size: .
J: TRBJ2-1
D: .
V: TRBV5-8

DNA: TGTGCCAGCAGTACAGGGAGCTACGAGCAGTACTTC
CDR3: CASSTGSYEQYF
size: .
J: TRBJ2-7
D: .
V: TRBV27

DNA: TGCGCCAGCAGCGCTAGACTAGCGGGGGGCTACGAGCAGTACTTC
CDR3: CASSARLAGGYEQYF
size: .
J: TRBJ2-7
D: TRBD2
V: TRBV5-1

DNA: TGCGCCAGCAGCCCTGACAGGGGCGGCGAGCAGTACTTC
CDR3: CASSPDRGGEQYF
size: few
J: TRBJ2-7
D: TRBD1
V: TRBV4-1

DNA: TGTGCCAGCAGTCCGGGACTCAGCTACGAGCAGTACTTC
CDR3: CASSPGLSYEQYF
size: .
J: TRBJ2-7
D: .
V: TRBV27

DNA: TGTGCCAGCAGTGACTCGAGGGGCGGGAGTTCGGCCTACGAGCAGTACTTC
CDR3: CASSDSRGGSSAYEQYF
size: .
J: TRBJ2-7
D: TRBD2
V: TRBV6-4

DNA: TGTGCCAGCAGTTTATCTTCCGGGTGGGAGACCCAGTACTTC
CDR3: CASSLSSGWETQYF
size: medium-sized
J: TRBJ2-5
D: .
V: TRBV27

DNA: TGTGCCAGCAGCTTAGCTGTGTCATACGAGCAGTACTTC
CDR3: CASSLAVSYEQYF
size: .
J: TRBJ2-7
D: .
V: TRBV7-2

DNA: TGTGCCAGCAGCCAAAATACAGGATTGGAAGCTTTCTTT
CDR3: CASSQNTGLEAFF
size: .
J: TRBJ1-1
D: .
V: TRBV3-1/TRBV3-2

DNA: TGTGCCAGCAGCCAGGGGACGGGGGGGGGCTATGGCTACACCTTC
CDR3: CASSQGTGGGYGYTF
size: .
J: TRBJ1-2
D: .
V: TRBV3-1/TRBV3-2

DNA: TGTGCCACCAGCAGACCCGGGACTAGCGGGAGGGCCAAGGCCTACGAGCAGTACTTC
CDR3: CATSRPGTSGRAKAYEQYF
size: few
J: TRBJ2-7
D: TRBD2
V: TRBV15

DNA: TGTGCCAGCGGGACAGACAGGGGGCGAGTGGGCAATCAGCCCCAGCATTTT
CDR3: CASGTDRGRVGNQPQHF
size: .
J: TRBJ1-5
D: TRBD1
V: TRBV2

DNA: TGTGCCAGCAGTTCAACGCCGGTCTCTGGAAACACCATATATTTT
CDR3: CASSSTPVSGNTIYF
size: few
J: TRBJ1-3
D: .
V: TRBV28

DNA: TGTGCCAGCAGAACAGTGTATTCTGAAGCTTTCTTT
CDR3: CASRTVYSEAFF
size: .
J: TRBJ1-1
D: .
V: TRBV2

DNA: TGTGCCAGCAGTTACCCTAGCCTAAGATCCTACGAGCAGTACTTC
CDR3: CASSYPSLRSYEQYF
size: .
J: TRBJ2-7
D: .
V: TRBV6-2/TRBV6-3

DNA: TGTGCCAGCAATCTCCAACAGGGCCCCCAAGAGACCCAGTACTTC
CDR3: CASNLQQGPQETQYF
size: .
J: TRBJ2-5
D: .
V: TRBV11-2

DNA: TGTGCCAGCAGCGTAGCTCCCAGTTTCACCTATGGCTACACCTTC
CDR3: CASSVAPSFTYGYTF
size: .
J: TRBJ1-2
D: .
V: TRBV9

DNA: TGTGCCAGTAGTATCGACCCGTTCGCAGGGATCTACGAGCAGTACTTC
CDR3: CASSIDPFAGIYEQYF
size: .
J: TRBJ2-7
D: .
V: TRBV19

DNA: TGTGCCAGCTCACTTACGACAGGATCCCTGCGCTCTGGGGCCAACGTCCTGACTTTC
CDR3: CASSLTTGSLRSGANVLTF
size: once
J: TRBJ2-6
D: .
V: TRBV18

DNA: TGTGCCAGCAGCTTAGTGAGAGGCGATGAGCAGTTCTTC
CDR3: CASSLVRGDEQFF
size: few
J: TRBJ2-1
D: .
V: TRBV7-3

DNA: TGTGCCAGCAGCAAAGAAAGAGGGGAGACAGGGTGGTACGAGCAGTACTTC
CDR3: CASSKERGETGWYEQYF
size: once
J: TRBJ2-7
D: .
V: TRBV21-1

DNA: TGCGCCAGCAGCTGGACAGGGACTGGCGAGCAGTACTTC
CDR3: CASSWTGTGEQYF
size: .
J: TRBJ2-7
D: TRBD1
V: TRBV5-1

DNA: TGTGCCAGCAGCTTTTCGGCCTACGAGCAGTACTTC
CDR3: CASSFSAYEQYF
size: few
J: TRBJ2-7
D: .
V: TRBV7-9

DNA: TGTGCCAGCAGCCAACTACAGGCCTACGAGCAGTACTTC
CDR3: CASSQLQAYEQYF
size: .
J: TRBJ2-7
D: .
V: TRBV3-1/TRBV3-2

DNA: TGCGCCAGCAGTGAGGGAGTGCCACGCTACGAGCAGTACTTC
CDR3: CASSEGVPRYEQYF
size: .
J: TRBJ2-7
D: .
V: TRBV10-2

DNA: TGTGCCAGTAGTATAAGTGTCGGCACTAGCTACGGGGAGACCCAGTACTTC
CDR3: CASSISVGTSYGETQYF
size: .
J: TRBJ2-5
D: .
V: TRBV19

DNA: TGCGCCAGCAGCTTGAGCCCGGGCCGGGGGAACTACGAGCAGTACTTC
CDR3: CASSLSPGRGNYEQYF
size: .
J: TRBJ2-7
D: .
V: TRBV5-1